The sequence of this T cell receptor (beta chain) was determined in a study of blood T cell repertoires in COVID-19. Clones were sequenced by immunoSEQ multiplex PCR, and TCRdb holds only the in-frame ones, with some missing. Of just under 65,000 clones in the sample, about 82% were seen once. CDR3 length equals 17 residues. With 0 bases clipped from V and 3 bases from J, the junction kept 10 bases outside the gene matches. Germline CDR1 SGHVS, CDR2 FNYEAQ. The clonotype originates from a human donor in a cohort sampled during active COVID-19. The chain joins TRBV7-6 to TRBJ2-7, with 8 nucleotides matching TRBD2. Sample: peripheral blood. In nucleotides, the CDR3 is TGTGCCAGCAGCTTAGCCCATTCGGGGGGGCCGGGCTACGAGCAGTACTTC. Amino acid sequence: CASSLAHSGGPGYEQYF.